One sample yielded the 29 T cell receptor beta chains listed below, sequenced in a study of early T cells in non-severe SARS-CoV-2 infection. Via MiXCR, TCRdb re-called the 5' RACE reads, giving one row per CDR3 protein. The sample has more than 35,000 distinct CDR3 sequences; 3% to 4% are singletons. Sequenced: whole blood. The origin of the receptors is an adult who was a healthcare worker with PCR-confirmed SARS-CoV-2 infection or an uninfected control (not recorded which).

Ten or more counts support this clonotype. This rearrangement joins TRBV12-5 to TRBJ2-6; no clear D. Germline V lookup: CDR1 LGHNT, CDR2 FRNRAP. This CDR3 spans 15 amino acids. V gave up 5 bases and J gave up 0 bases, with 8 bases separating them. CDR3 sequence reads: CASGALLSGANVLTF. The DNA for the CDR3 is TGTGCTAGTGGTGCCTTACTCTCTGGGGCCAACGTCCTGACTTTC.

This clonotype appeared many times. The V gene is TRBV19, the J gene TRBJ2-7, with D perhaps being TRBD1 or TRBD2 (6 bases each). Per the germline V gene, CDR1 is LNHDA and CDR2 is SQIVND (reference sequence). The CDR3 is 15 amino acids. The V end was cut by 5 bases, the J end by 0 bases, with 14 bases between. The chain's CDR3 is CASSLKGGSSYEQYV. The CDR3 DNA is TGTGCCAGTAGTCTCAAGGGGGGATCCTCCTACGAGCAGTACGTC.

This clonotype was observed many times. The CDR3 region has the DNA TGCAGCTTAAATTCGGGACAGGGACTTCCTTACGAGCAGTACGTC. It yields the protein CSLNSGQGLPYEQYV. This sequence joins TRBV29-1 and TRBJ2-7; 9 bases match TRBD1. V was pared by 8 bases and J by 4 bases, with 15 bases of the junction left unmatched. This CDR3 is 15 amino acids long. From germline, CDR1 is SQVTM and CDR2 ANQGSEA.

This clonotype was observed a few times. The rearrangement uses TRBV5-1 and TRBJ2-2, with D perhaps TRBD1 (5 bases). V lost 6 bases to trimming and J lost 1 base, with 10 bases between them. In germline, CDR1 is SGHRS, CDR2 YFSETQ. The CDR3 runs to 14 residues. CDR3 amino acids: CASTSTGNTGELFF. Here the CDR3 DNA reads TGCGCCAGCACCTCCACAGGGAACACCGGGGAGCTGTTTTTT.

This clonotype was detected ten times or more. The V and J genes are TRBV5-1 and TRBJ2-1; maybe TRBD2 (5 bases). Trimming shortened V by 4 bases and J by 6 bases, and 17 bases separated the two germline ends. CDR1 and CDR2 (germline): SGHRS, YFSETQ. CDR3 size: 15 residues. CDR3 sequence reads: CASSQLLGGGNEQFF. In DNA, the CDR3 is TGCGCCAGCAGCCAGTTGCTTGGAGGTGGCAATGAGCAGTTCTTC.

The CDR3 DNA follows: TGCAGCGTTGGGGACAGCTCCTACGAGCAGTACTTC. This codes for CSVGDSSYEQYF. V usage is TRBV29-1 and J usage is TRBJ2-7, with 7 bases matching TRBD1. The length of the CDR3 is 12 residues. The germline V gene has CDR1 SQVTM and CDR2 ANQGSEA. V lost 4 bases, J lost 0 bases, and 0 bases stayed unmatched.

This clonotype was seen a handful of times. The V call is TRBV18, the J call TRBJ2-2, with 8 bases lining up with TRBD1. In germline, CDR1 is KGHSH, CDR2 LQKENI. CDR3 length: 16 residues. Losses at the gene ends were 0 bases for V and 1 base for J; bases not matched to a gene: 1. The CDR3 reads CASSPPTGENTGELFF. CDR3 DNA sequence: TGTGCCAGCTCACCACCGACAGGGGAGAACACCGGGGAGCTGTTTTTT.

CDR3 region: CASSFNRGRPGEKLFF. Written as DNA, the CDR3 is TGTGCCAGCAGTTTTAACAGGGGGCGGCCAGGTGAAAAACTGTTTTTT. The chain recombines TRBV28 with TRBJ1-4; 9 bases are a match to TRBD1. The CDR3 loop spans 16 amino acids. With 3 bases clipped from V and 7 bases from J, the junction kept 9 bases outside the gene matches. CDR1 and CDR2 from the germline V gene are MDHEN and SYDVKM.

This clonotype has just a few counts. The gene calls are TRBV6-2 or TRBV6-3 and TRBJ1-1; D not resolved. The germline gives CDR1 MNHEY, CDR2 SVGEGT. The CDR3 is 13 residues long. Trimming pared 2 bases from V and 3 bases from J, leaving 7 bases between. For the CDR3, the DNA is TGTGCCAGCAGTTACGTCGAGGACACTGAAGCTTTCTTT. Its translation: CASSYVEDTEAFF.

This CDR3 is CATSRELAGAYNEQFF. The CDR3 DNA follows: TGTGCCACCAGCAGAGAACTAGCGGGAGCCTACAATGAGCAGTTCTTC. This chain uses TRBV15 with TRBJ2-1, with 11 bases that match TRBD2. The germline gives CDR1 LNHNV, CDR2 YYDKDF (reference sequence). The CDR3 totals 16 residues. V gave up 0 bases and J gave up 2 bases; unmatched junction bases: 0.

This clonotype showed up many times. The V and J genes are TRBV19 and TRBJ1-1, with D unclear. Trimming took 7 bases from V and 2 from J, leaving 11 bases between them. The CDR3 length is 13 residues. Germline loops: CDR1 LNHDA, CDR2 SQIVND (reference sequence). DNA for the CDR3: TGTGCCAGTACCGCCCAGCTTAACACTGAAGCTTTCTTT. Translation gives CASTAQLNTEAFF.

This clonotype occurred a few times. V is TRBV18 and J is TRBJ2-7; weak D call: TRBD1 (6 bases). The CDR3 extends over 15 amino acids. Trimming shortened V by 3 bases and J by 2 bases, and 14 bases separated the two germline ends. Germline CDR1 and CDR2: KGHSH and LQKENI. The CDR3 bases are TGTGCCAGCTCACCCCAAACCAGGGACACCTACGAGCAGTACGTC. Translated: CASSPQTRDTYEQYV.

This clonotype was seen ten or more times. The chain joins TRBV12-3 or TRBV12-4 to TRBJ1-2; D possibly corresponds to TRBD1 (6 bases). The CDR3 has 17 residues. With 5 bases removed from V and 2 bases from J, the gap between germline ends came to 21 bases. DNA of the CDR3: TGTGCCAGCAGTCCCTCCCCGGGCTCAGGGGAAAACTATGGCTACACCTTC. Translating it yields CASSPSPGSGENYGYTF.

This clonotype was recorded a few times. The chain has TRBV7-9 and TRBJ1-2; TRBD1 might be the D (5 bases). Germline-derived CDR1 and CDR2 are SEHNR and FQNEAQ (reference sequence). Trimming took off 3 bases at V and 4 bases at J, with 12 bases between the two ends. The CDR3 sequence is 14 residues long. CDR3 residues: CASSFDGGPYGYTF. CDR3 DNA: TGTGCCAGCAGCTTCGACGGGGGTCCCTATGGCTACACCTTC.

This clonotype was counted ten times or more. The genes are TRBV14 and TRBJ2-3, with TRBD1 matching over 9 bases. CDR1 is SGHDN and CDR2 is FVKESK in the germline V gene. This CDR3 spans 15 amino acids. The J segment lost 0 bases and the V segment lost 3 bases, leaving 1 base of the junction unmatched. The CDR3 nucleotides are TGTGCCAGCAGCCATGGACAGGGGAGCACAGATACGCAGTATTTT. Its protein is CASSHGQGSTDTQYF.

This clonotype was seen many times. The CDR3 loop is CASSWDFWQFF. In DNA, the CDR3 is TGTGCCAGCAGCTGGGACTTTTGGCAGTTCTTC. This rearrangement joins TRBV6-2 or TRBV6-3 to TRBJ2-1, with D possibly being TRBD2 (6 bases). The CDR3 is made up of 11 amino acids. The germline V gene has CDR1 MNHEY and CDR2 SVGEGT. The V end lost 6 bases, the J end lost 12 bases, and 12 bases lay between the germline ends.

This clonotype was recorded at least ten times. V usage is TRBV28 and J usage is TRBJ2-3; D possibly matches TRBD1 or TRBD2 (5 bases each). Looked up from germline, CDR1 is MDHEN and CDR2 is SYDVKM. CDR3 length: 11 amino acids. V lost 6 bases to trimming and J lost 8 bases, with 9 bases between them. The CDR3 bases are TGTGCCAGCAGGGGGACCCGTACGCAGTATTTT. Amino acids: CASRGTRTQYF.

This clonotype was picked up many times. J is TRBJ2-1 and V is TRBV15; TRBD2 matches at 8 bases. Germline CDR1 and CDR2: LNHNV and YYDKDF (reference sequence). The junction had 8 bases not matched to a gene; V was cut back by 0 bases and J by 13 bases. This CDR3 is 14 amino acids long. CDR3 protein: CATSRDRAGGQQFF. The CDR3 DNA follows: TGTGCCACCAGCAGAGATCGCGCGGGAGGACAACAGTTCTTC.

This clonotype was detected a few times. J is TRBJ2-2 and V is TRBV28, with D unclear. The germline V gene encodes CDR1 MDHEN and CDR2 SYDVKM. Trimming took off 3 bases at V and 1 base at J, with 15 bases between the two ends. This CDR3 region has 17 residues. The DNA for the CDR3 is TGTGCCAGCAGTTTTTTAGTGACACTCCGGAACACCGGGGAGCTGTTTTTT. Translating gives CASSFLVTLRNTGELFF.

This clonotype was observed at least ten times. CDR3 bases: TGTGCCAGCAGTGAGCCCGCGGACTCTGGAAACACCATATATTTT. Translation gives CASSEPADSGNTIYF. This rearrangement joins TRBV2 to TRBJ1-3; the D is unclear. Trimming pared 3 bases from V and 0 bases from J, leaving 9 bases between. The CDR3 contains 15 residues. Per the germline V gene, CDR1 is SNHLY and CDR2 is FYNNEI.

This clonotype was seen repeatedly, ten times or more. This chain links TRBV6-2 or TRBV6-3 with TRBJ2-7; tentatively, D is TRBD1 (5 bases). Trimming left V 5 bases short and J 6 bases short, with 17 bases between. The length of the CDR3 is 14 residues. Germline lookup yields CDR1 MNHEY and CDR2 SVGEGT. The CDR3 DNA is TGTGCCAGCAGTACCTCCAGACAGTATCCCGAGCAGTACGTC. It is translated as CASSTSRQYPEQYV.

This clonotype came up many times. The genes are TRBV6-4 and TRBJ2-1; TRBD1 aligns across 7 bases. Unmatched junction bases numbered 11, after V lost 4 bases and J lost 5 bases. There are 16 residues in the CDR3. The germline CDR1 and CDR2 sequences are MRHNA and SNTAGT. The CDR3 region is CASSVGQGEPHNEQFF. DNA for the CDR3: TGTGCCAGCAGTGTGGGCCAGGGGGAGCCCCACAATGAGCAGTTCTTC.

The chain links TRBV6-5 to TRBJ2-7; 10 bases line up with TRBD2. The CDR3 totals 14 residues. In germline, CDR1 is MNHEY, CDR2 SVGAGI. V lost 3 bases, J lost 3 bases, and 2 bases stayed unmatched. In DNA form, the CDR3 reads TGTGCCAGCAGTTATGGGACTAGCGACTACGAGCAGTACTTC. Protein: CASSYGTSDYEQYF.

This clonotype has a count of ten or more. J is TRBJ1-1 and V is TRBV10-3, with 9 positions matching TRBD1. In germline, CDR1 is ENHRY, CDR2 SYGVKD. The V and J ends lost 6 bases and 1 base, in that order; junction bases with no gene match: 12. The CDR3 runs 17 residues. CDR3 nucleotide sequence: TGTGCCATCAGCAAAATCCGGGACAGGGCCAAGAACACTGAAGCTTTCTTT. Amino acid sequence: CAISKIRDRAKNTEAFF.

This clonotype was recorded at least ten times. Here the CDR3 reads CASSLARGQKAFF. CDR3 DNA sequence: TGTGCCAGCAGTTTAGCGCGGGGGCAGAAAGCTTTCTTT. The chain is built from TRBV12-3 or TRBV12-4 and TRBJ1-1; maybe TRBD1 (6 bases). The V gene lost 0 bases and the J gene lost 9 bases, with 11 bases spanning the gap. This CDR3 contains 13 residues.

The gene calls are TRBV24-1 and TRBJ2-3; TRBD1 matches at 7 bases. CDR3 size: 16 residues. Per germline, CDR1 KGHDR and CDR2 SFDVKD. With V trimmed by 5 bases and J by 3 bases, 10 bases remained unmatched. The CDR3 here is CATSATTGSRTDTQYF. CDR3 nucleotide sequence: TGTGCCACCAGTGCCACGACAGGGAGTAGGACAGATACGCAGTATTTT.

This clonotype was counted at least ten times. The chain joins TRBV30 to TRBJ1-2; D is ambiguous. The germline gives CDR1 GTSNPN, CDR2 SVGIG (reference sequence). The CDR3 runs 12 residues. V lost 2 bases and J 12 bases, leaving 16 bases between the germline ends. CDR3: CAWSTPLGRHTF. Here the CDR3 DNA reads TGTGCCTGGAGTACCCCCCTAGGTCGTCACACCTTC.

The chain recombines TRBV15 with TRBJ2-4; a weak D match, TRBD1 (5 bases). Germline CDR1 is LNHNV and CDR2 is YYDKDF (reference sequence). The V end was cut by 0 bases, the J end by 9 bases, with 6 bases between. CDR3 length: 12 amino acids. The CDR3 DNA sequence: TGTGCCACCAGCAGAGATAGGGGCATTCAGTACTTC. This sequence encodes CATSRDRGIQYF.

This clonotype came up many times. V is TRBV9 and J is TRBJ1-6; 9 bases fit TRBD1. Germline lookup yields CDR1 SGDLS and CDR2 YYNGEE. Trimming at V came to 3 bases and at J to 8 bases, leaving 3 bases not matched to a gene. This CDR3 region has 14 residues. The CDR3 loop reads CASSAGQGDSPLHF. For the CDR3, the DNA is TGTGCCAGCAGCGCGGGACAGGGAGATTCACCCCTCCACTTT. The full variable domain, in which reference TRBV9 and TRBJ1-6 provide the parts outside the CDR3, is DSGVTQTPKHLITATGQRVTLRCSPRSGDLSVYWYQQSLDQGLQFLIQYYNGEERAKGNILERFSAQQFPDLHSELNLSSLELGDSALYFCASSAGQGDSPLHFGNGTRLTVT.